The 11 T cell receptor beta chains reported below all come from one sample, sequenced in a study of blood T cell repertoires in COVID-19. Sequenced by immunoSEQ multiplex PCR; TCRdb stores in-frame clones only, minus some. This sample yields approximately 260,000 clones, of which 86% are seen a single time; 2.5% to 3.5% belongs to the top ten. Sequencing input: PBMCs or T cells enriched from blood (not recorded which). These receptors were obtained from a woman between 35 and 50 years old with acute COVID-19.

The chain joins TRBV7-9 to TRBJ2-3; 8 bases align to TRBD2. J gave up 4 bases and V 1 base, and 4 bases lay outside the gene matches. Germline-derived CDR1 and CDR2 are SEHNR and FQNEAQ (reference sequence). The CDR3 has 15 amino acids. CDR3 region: CASSLGLALADTQYF. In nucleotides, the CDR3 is TGTGCCAGCAGCTTAGGACTAGCGTTGGCAGATACGCAGTATTTT. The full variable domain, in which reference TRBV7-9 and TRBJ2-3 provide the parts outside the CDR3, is DTGVSQNPRHKITKRGQNVTFRCDPISEHNRLYWYRQTLGQGPEFLTYFQNEAQLEKSRLLSDRFSAERPKGSFSTLEIQRTEQGDSAMYLCASSLGLALADTQYFGPGTRLTVL.

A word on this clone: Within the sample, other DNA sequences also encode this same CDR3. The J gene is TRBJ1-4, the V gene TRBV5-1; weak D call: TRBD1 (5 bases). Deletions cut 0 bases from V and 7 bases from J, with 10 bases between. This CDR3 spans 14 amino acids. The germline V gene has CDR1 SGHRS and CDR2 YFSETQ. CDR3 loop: CASSLGQGSEKLFF. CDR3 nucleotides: TGCGCCAGCAGCTTGGGCCAGGGAAGTGAAAAACTGTTTTTT.

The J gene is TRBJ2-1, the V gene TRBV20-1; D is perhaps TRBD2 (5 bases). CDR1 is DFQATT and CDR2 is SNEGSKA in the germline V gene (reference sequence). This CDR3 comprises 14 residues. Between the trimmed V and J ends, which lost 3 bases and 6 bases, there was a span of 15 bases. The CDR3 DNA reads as TGCAGTGCTAGTGTCCACTCAGCGGCCAATGAGCAGTTCTTC. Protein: CSASVHSAANEQFF.

The CDR3: CASSSGLPEAFF. The CDR3 bases are TGTGCCAGCAGCTCAGGACTCCCTGAAGCTTTCTTT. The chain carries TRBV7-6 and TRBJ1-1; D remains unclear. CDR3 size: 12 residues. Per the germline V gene, CDR1 is SGHVS and CDR2 is FNYEAQ. Between the trimmed V and J ends, which lost 4 bases and 6 bases, there was a span of 9 bases.

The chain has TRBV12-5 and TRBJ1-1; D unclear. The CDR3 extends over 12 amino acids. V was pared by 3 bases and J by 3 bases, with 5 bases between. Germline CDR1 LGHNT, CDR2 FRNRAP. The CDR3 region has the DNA TGTGCTAGTGGTTTTCGAGACACTGAAGCTTTCTTT. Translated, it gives CASGFRDTEAFF.

The CDR3: CASSQDYGQGDTF. CDR3 nucleotide sequence: TGTGCCAGCAGCCAAGATTATGGACAGGGAGATACCTTC. The rearrangement uses TRBV3-1 (or the pseudogene TRBV3-2) and TRBJ1-2, with 8 bases aligning to TRBD1. V shed 0 bases and J 14 bases; nucleotides not matched to a gene: 8. CDR1 and CDR2 (germline): LGHDT, YNNKEL (reference sequence). The CDR3 consists of 13 residues.

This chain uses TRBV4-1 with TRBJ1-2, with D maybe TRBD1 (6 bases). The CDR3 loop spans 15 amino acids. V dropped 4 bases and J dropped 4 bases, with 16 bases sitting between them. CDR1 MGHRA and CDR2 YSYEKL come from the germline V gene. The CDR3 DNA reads TGCGCCAGCAGCCCCTCCGCGGACAGAGCCTATGGCTACACCTTC. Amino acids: CASSPSADRAYGYTF.

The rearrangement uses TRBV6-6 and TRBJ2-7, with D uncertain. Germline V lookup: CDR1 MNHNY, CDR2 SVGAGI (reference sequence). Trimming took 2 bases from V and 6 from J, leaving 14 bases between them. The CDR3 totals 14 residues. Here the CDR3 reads CASSYSLFASEQYF. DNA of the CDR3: TGTGCCAGCAGTTACAGTCTGTTCGCCAGCGAGCAGTACTTC.

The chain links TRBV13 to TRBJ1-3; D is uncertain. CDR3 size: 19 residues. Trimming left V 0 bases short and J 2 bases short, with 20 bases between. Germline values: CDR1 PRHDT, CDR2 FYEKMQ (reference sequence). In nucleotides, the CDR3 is TGTGCCAGCAGCTTAGGGCGGAAATTGTCCGATGTCCCTGGAAACACCATATATTTT. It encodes CASSLGRKLSDVPGNTIYF. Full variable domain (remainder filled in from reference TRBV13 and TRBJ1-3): AAGVIQSPRHLIKEKRETATLKCYPIPRHDTVYWYQQGPGQDPQFLISFYEKMQSDKGSIPDRFSAQQFSDYHSELNMSSLELGDSALYFCASSLGRKLSDVPGNTIYFGEGSWLTVV.

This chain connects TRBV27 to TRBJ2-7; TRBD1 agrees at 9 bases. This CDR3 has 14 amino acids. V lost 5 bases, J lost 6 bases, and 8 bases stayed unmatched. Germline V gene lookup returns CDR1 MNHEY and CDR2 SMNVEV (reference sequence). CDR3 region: CASSIGTGKSEQYF. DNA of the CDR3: TGTGCCAGCAGTATCGGGACAGGGAAGTCCGAGCAGTACTTC.

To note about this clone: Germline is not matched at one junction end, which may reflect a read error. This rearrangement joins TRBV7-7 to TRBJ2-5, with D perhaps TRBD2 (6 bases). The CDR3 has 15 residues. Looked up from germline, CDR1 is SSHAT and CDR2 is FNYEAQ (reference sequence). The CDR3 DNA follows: TGTGCTAGCAGCTCGAGTCCGGGGAGGCGAGAGACCCAGTACTTC. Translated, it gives CASSSSPGRRETQYF.